This paragraph reports one TCR beta chain. The antigen is not known. Some clones are missing from TCRdb's copy, which holds only in-frame ones; the method was immunoSEQ multiplex PCR. The profile shows approximately 59,000 clones, over 75% of them singletons. The data were obtained in a study of OX40 agonist ivuxolimab in advanced cancers. The overall study: Treatment of patients was with ivuxolimab, an agonistic anti-OX40 (CD134) antibody. Those treated in dose escalation had hepatocellular carcinoma, melanoma, renal cell cancer or head and neck cancer. The study's findings and limits: Doses of 0.1 to 3.0 mg/kg were accompanied by clonal expansion of CD4+ and CD8+ blood T cells by week 6.

Between the trimmed V and J ends, which lost 7 bases and 0 bases, there was a span of 16 bases. CDR3 length equals 15 residues. Per germline, CDR1 SGHVS and CDR2 FQNEAQ. Systemic immunosuppression or a history of autoimmune disease excluded patients. This chain joins TRBV7-8 and TRBJ2-7, with D possibly matching TRBD1 (6 bases). The receptor was derived from an adult with an advanced solid tumor such as melanoma, head and neck, liver or kidney cancer. The sequencing used CD4+ or CD8+ T cells sorted from blood, collected in a trial of the OX40 agonist ivuxolimab. CDR3 sequence reads: CASTADRRSSYEQYF. CDR3 DNA: TGTGCCAGCACCGCCGACAGGAGGAGCTCCTACGAGCAGTACTTC.